The 32 T cell receptor beta chains given below trace back to one sample, sequenced in a study of blood T cell repertoires in COVID-19. The table came from immunoSEQ multiplex PCR; TCRdb's copy has only in-frame clones and leaves some out. The sample records a few hundred thousand clones, 70% to 90% being singletons. Sequenced material: peripheral blood. These receptors were taken from a woman between 65 and 79 years old with active or convalescent COVID-19.

The chain joins TRBV7-2 to TRBJ2-7; D may be TRBD2 (5 bases). The CDR3 length is 11 residues. Germline V gene lookup returns CDR1 SGHTA and CDR2 FQGNSA. V was trimmed by 4 bases and J by 6 bases, leaving 7 bases between them. CDR3 coding DNA: TGTGCCAGCAGCTCCGGGGTCGAGCAGTACTTC. Its protein is CASSSGVEQYF.

J is TRBJ2-2 and V is TRBV4-3; maybe TRBD2 (6 bases). The CDR3 consists of 17 residues. The V gene's germline CDR1 is LGHNA and CDR2 YSLEER. V was shortened by 3 bases and J by 4 bases, with 18 bases between the two germline ends. The CDR3 here is CASSHRAGPAGTGELFF. The CDR3 coding sequence is TGCGCCAGCAGCCACCGTGCGGGGCCCGCCGGCACCGGGGAGCTGTTTTTT.

The rearrangement uses TRBV5-5 and TRBJ2-5; 7 positions match TRBD1. Germline trimming cut 3 bases from V and 2 bases from J; bases unmatched to any gene: 1. The germline V gene encodes CDR1 SGHKS and CDR2 YYEKEE (reference sequence). The CDR3 covers 13 residues. The CDR3 DNA is TGTGCCAGCAGCTCACAGGGGCAAGAGACCCAGTACTTC. Its protein product is CASSSQGQETQYF.

The genes are TRBV5-1 and TRBJ2-6; D perhaps matches TRBD1 (6 bases). The CDR3 spans 17 residues. The germline CDR1 and CDR2 sequences are SGHRS and YFSETQ. V was pared by 0 bases and J by 0 bases, with 10 bases between. The CDR3, as DNA: TGCGCCAGCAGCTTGGGACAGGCCAGCTCTGGGGCCAACGTCCTGACTTTC. Residues: CASSLGQASSGANVLTF.

CDR3 loop: CASSLVAVRIYGYTF. CDR3 nucleotides: TGTGCCAGCAGCTTAGTCGCAGTACGAATTTATGGCTACACCTTC. The chain combines TRBV11-3 with TRBJ1-2; no clear D. V was cut by 1 base and J by 5 bases, with 14 bases left in between. Germline values: CDR1 SGHNT, CDR2 YENEEA. The CDR3 runs to 15 residues.

Turning to this clone: A much larger clonotype is one base distant, so this may be a read error. The chain combines TRBV24-1 with TRBJ2-2, with D tentatively TRBD1 (7 bases). This CDR3 is built from 16 residues. Germline V gene data show CDR1 as KGHDR and CDR2 as SFDVKD. CDR3 amino acids: CAASDQDREVDGELFF. In DNA form, the CDR3 reads TGTGCCGCCAGTGATCAAGACAGGGAGGTAGACGGGGAGCTGTTTTTT.

J is TRBJ2-5 and V is TRBV7-9; perhaps TRBD1 as D (5 bases). Trimming removed 3 bases from V and 5 bases from J, with 10 bases in between. The CDR3 contains 13 residues. Per the germline V gene, CDR1 is SEHNR and CDR2 is FQNEAQ (reference sequence). The chain's CDR3 is CASSFGGAETQYF. The DNA of the CDR3 is TGTGCCAGCAGCTTCGGTGGGGCTGAGACCCAGTACTTC. Together with reference TRBV7-9 and TRBJ2-5, the CDR3 gives the full variable domain: DTGVSQNPRHKITKRGQNVTFRCDPISEHNRLYWYRQTLGQGPEFLTYFQNEAQLEKSRLLSDRFSAERPKGSFSTLEIQRTEQGDSAMYLCASSFGGAETQYFGPGTRLLVL.

V gene TRBV15 combines with J gene TRBJ1-4; D gene uncertain. V lost 3 bases and J lost 2, with 10 bases in between. Germline CDR1 reads LNHNV; CDR2 reads YYDKDF (reference sequence). This CDR3 is 15 amino acids long. The CDR3 sequence: CATSRRGVTNEKLFF. Here the CDR3 DNA reads TGTGCCACCAGCAGGCGAGGAGTGACTAATGAAAAACTGTTTTTT.

This clone has more than one count but fewer than ten. The rearrangement links TRBV10-1 to TRBJ1-1; no clear D. Per germline, CDR1 WNHNN and CDR2 SYGVQD (reference sequence). Trimming took off 7 bases at V and 1 base at J, with 10 bases between the two ends. The CDR3 extends over 13 amino acids. CDR3: CASTITGNTEAFF. The CDR3 DNA is TGCGCCAGCACCATCACGGGGAACACTGAAGCTTTCTTT.

The rearrangement links TRBV24-1 to TRBJ1-2, with 7 bases that match TRBD1. Germline lookup yields CDR1 KGHDR and CDR2 SFDVKD. With V trimmed by 3 bases and J by 3 bases, 3 bases remained unmatched. The CDR3 extends over 14 amino acids. The CDR3 region is CATSDRDRDYGYTF. CDR3 coding DNA: TGTGCCACCAGTGATAGAGACAGGGACTATGGCTACACCTTC.

This rearrangement joins TRBV2 to TRBJ2-3, with a possible D match to TRBD2 (6 bases). The CDR3 totals 16 residues. Germline V CDR1 and CDR2: SNHLY, FYNNEI. V was trimmed by 5 bases and J by 0 bases, leaving 15 bases between them. The CDR3 DNA reads TGTGCCAGCAGTACCCAGGGACTGTCAAGCACAGATACGCAGTATTTT. Its protein is CASSTQGLSSTDTQYF. Drawing the rest from reference TRBV2 and TRBJ2-3, the complete variable domain is EPEVTQTPSHQVTQMGQEVILRCVPISNHLYFYWYRQILGQKVEFLVSFYNNEISEKSEIFDDQFSVERPDGSNFTLKIRSTKLEDSAMYFCASSTQGLSSTDTQYFGPGTRLTVL.

The genes are TRBV18 and TRBJ2-2, with a weak D call TRBD1 (6 bases). This CDR3 region has 18 residues. CDR1 and CDR2 (germline): KGHSH, LQKENI. V dropped 3 bases and J dropped 4 bases, with 21 bases sitting between them. CDR3 sequence (DNA): TGTGCCAGCTCACCCTGGCCGGTAACTGGGACATCCACCGGGGAGCTGTTTTTT. This translates into CASSPWPVTGTSTGELFF.

The chain joins TRBV5-4 to TRBJ2-6, with D maybe TRBD1 (6 bases). Germline V CDR1 and CDR2: SGHNT, YYREEE (reference sequence). The CDR3 has 13 amino acids. Trimming removed 0 bases from V and 13 bases from J, with 11 bases in between. CDR3 sequence reads: CASSLGDKGVLTF. DNA for the CDR3: TGTGCCAGCAGCTTGGGGGACAAAGGGGTCCTGACTTTC.

A remark on this clone: At one end the junction does not follow the germline gene, possibly because of a read error. J is TRBJ1-1 and V is TRBV5-1; tentatively, D is TRBD1 (6 bases). The CDR3 has 14 residues. CDR1 is SGHRS, CDR2 YFSETQ, per germline. The CDR3 here is CASSLDSQSAQNIF. The CDR3 nucleotides read TGCGCCAGCAGCCTGGACAGCCAGTCCGCGCAAAACATCTTT.

This clone turned up a few times. This sequence joins TRBV29-1 and TRBJ1-2, with a tentative D call TRBD1 (6 bases). CDR3 size: 14 residues. The germline gives CDR1 SQVTM, CDR2 ANQGSEA. With 0 bases removed from V and 4 bases from J, the gap between germline ends came to 12 bases. The CDR3 loop is CSVEDWDISYGYTF. The CDR3 nucleotides read TGCAGCGTTGAAGATTGGGACATCAGCTATGGCTACACCTTC.

This clone was recorded only once. The chain has TRBV19 and TRBJ1-2; 8 bases map to TRBD1. Germline lookup yields CDR1 LNHDA and CDR2 SQIVND (reference sequence). V lost 8 bases and J lost 3; bases outside the gene matches: 2. This CDR3 has 12 amino acids. The CDR3 region is CASQQGDYGYTF. The CDR3 DNA sequence: TGTGCCAGTCAACAGGGGGACTATGGCTACACCTTC.

The chain uses TRBV12-3 or TRBV12-4 and TRBJ1-2, with D hard to call. The CDR3 is 11 residues long. Trimming shortened V by 7 bases and J by 1 base, and 4 bases separated the two germline ends. The CDR3 region is CASTVNYGYTF. The CDR3 DNA is TGTGCCAGCACAGTTAACTATGGCTACACCTTC.

The CDR3: CASSRTGLRGDSPLHF. The CDR3 DNA reads TGTGCCAGCAGCCGAACGGGACTCAGAGGGGATTCACCCCTCCACTTT. The V gene is TRBV5-4, the J gene TRBJ1-6; D is perhaps TRBD1 (5 bases). Deletions cut 4 bases from V and 8 bases from J, with 19 bases between. Germline CDR1 is SGHNT and CDR2 is YYREEE (reference sequence). CDR3 length: 16 amino acids.

V usage is TRBV7-2 and J usage is TRBJ2-7; the D gene is possibly TRBD2 (6 bases). V lost 5 bases, J lost 5 bases, and 16 bases lay in between. The V gene's germline CDR1 is SGHTA and CDR2 FQGNSA. This CDR3 has 14 amino acids. The CDR3 here is CASSPAIRRDEQYF. DNA for the CDR3: TGTGCCAGCAGCCCGGCTATACGGAGGGACGAGCAGTACTTC.

V is TRBV19 and J is TRBJ2-6; 9 bases line up with TRBD1. CDR3 size: 16 residues. J lost 2 bases, V lost 10 bases, and 9 bases had no gene match. Germline CDR1 reads LNHDA; CDR2 reads SQIVND (reference sequence). The CDR3 loop reads CATTGQGSPGANVLTF. The CDR3 DNA reads TGTGCCACCACGGGACAGGGTTCACCTGGGGCCAACGTCCTGACTTTC.

The chain is built from TRBV19 and TRBJ2-7; D is possibly TRBD1 (6 bases). V was cut by 2 bases and J by 2 bases, with 13 bases left in between. The CDR3 covers 15 residues. The germline V gene has CDR1 LNHDA and CDR2 SQIVND (reference sequence). CDR3 amino acids: CASSISGQGPYEQYF. CDR3 sequence (DNA): TGTGCCAGTAGTATATCTGGCCAGGGGCCCTACGAGCAGTACTTC.

This clone has a single count. The genes are TRBV29-1 and TRBJ2-5; D is unresolved. Germline CDR1 reads SQVTM; CDR2 reads ANQGSEA. The CDR3 totals 12 residues. V was shortened by 4 bases and J by 0 bases, with 6 bases between the two germline ends. The CDR3 loop is CSVAPYQETQYF. In nucleotides, the CDR3 is TGCAGCGTTGCTCCGTACCAAGAGACCCAGTACTTC.

The chain combines TRBV6-5 with TRBJ1-1; D remains ambiguous. V was pared by 6 bases and J by 4 bases, with 12 bases between. The CDR3 is 13 amino acids. CDR1 is MNHEY, CDR2 SVGAGI, per germline. The CDR3 nucleotides read TGTGCCAGCAGGACTAGTAGGAGCACTGAAGCTTTCTTT. Translated: CASRTSRSTEAFF.

The J gene is TRBJ1-3, the V gene TRBV5-1, with D uncertain. V lost 4 bases and J 1 base, leaving 9 bases between the germline ends. Looked up from germline, CDR1 is SGHRS and CDR2 is YFSETQ. This CDR3 spans 14 amino acids. CDR3 amino acids: CASSVTPSGNTIYF. In nucleotides, the CDR3 is TGCGCCAGCAGCGTGACACCATCTGGAAACACCATATATTTT.

This rearrangement joins TRBV14 to TRBJ2-1, with TRBD1 identical over 8 bases. This CDR3 spans 16 amino acids. The V gene's germline CDR1 is SGHDN and CDR2 FVKESK. J was trimmed by 1 base and V by 4 bases; bases with no gene match: 6. The DNA of the CDR3 is TGTGCCAGCAGCCCCGTTACAGGGGGTTCCTACAATGAGCAGTTCTTC. Its protein is CASSPVTGGSYNEQFF.

The chain employs TRBV15 and TRBJ2-7; the match to TRBD1 covers 9 bases. The CDR3 contains 15 residues. The V gene end was trimmed by 3 bases and the J gene end by 4 bases; junction bases not matched to a gene: 7. Germline-derived CDR1 and CDR2 are LNHNV and YYDKDF (reference sequence). The CDR3 reads CATSRAGQGGYEQYF. As DNA, the CDR3 is TGTGCCACCAGCAGGGCGGGACAGGGTGGGTACGAGCAGTACTTC.

This rearrangement joins TRBV27 to TRBJ2-5; 7 bases are a match to TRBD1. The CDR3 runs to 14 residues. The germline gives CDR1 MNHEY, CDR2 SMNVEV (reference sequence). V was pared by 3 bases and J by 6 bases, with 7 bases of the junction left unmatched. CDR3: CASSFLTGRQTQYF. CDR3 nucleotide sequence: TGTGCCAGCAGTTTCCTGACAGGGCGACAGACCCAGTACTTC.

Only one count was recorded for this clone. In nucleotides, the CDR3 is TGTGCCATCGGGAACTCGGGCGGGAACTATGGCTACACCTTC. This gives the protein CAIGNSGGNYGYTF. The chain links TRBV10-3 to TRBJ1-2; D remains unclear. The V end lost 8 bases, the J end lost 2 bases, and 15 bases lay between the germline ends. The CDR3 totals 14 residues. Germline V gives CDR1 ENHRY, CDR2 SYGVKD.

V usage is TRBV5-4 and J usage is TRBJ1-2; TRBD1 aligns across 10 bases. Germline V CDR1 and CDR2: SGHNT, YYREEE (reference sequence). The CDR3 spans 16 residues. Trimming cost V 4 bases and J 4 bases; bases outside gene matches: 10. The chain's CDR3 is CASSMTSGQGTYGYTF. The CDR3 DNA reads as TGTGCCAGCAGCATGACTTCGGGACAGGGGACCTATGGCTACACCTTC. Full variable domain (remainder filled in from reference TRBV5-4 and TRBJ1-2): ETGVTQSPTHLIKTRGQQVTLRCSSQSGHNTVSWYQQALGQGPQFIFQYYREEENGRGNFPPRFSGLQFPNYSSELNVNALELDDSALYLCASSMTSGQGTYGYTFGSGTRLTVV.

About this clone itself: The sample contains more than one DNA sequence encoding this CDR3. V is TRBV19 and J is TRBJ1-1; D gene unclear. Germline assignment: CDR1 LNHDA and CDR2 SQIVND (reference sequence). V dropped 1 base and J dropped 1 base, with 7 bases sitting between them. This CDR3 is built from 14 residues. The CDR3: CASSIGHQNTEAFF. The DNA of the CDR3 is TGTGCCAGTAGTATAGGACATCAGAACACTGAAGCTTTCTTT.

V and J are TRBV27 and TRBJ2-7; D perhaps matches TRBD2 (5 bases). The germline CDR1 and CDR2 sequences are MNHEY and SMNVEV (reference sequence). V dropped 5 bases and J dropped 2 bases, with 10 bases sitting between them. This CDR3 has 13 residues. The CDR3 protein is CASSLRGAYEQYF. The CDR3 region has the DNA TGTGCCAGCAGTCTCCGGGGAGCCTACGAGCAGTACTTC.

This clone was observed a single time. CDR3 in amino acids: CASRGTGNTEAFF. CDR3 sequence (DNA): TGTGCCAGCAGAGGGACAGGGAACACTGAAGCTTTCTTT. This chain joins TRBV6-5 and TRBJ1-1; 8 bases map to TRBD1. The CDR3 has 13 amino acids. V lost 6 bases to trimming and J lost 1 base; unmatched junction nucleotides: 1. CDR1 and CDR2 from the germline V gene are MNHEY and SVGAGI.